Listed below are T cell receptor beta chains from one sample, sequenced in a study of blood T cell repertoires in COVID-19. Profiled with immunoSEQ multiplex PCR; TCRdb holds only in-frame clones, not every one. Among under 400,000 clones listed, 90% were seen once. The material sequenced was peripheral blood. The receptors come from a man aged 18 to 29 with active or convalescent COVID-19. Each CDR3 is given with its conserved first and last residue. The order of the fields is CDR3 length, J gene, V gene, CDR3 protein.

14 TRBJ1-6 TRBV11-2 CASSLNRGLSPLHF
14 TRBJ1-2 TRBV6-5 CASSSPTGFYGYTF
14 TRBJ1-1 TRBV7-2 CASSITGMNTEAFF
15 TRBJ2-5 TRBV9 CASSALAGVMETQYF
14 TRBJ2-3 TRBV6-5 CASSLGTVTDTQYF
17 TRBJ1-1 TRBV4-3 CAIADGGSPLRRTEAFF
17 TRBJ2-7 TRBV28 CASTPAWGAIAHYEQYF
13 TRBJ1-1 TRBV11-2 CASSSPGTFEAFF
15 TRBJ2-1 TRBV7-3 CASSLIAGWYNEQFF
15 TRBJ1-5 TRBV11-2 CASSLDVKGGQPQHF
16 TRBJ1-1 TRBV2 CATHARDRGRETEAFF
12 TRBJ1-2 TRBV28 CASTDVAGGYTF
13 TRBJ1-2 TRBV24-1 CATSVGQSYGYTF
15 TRBJ2-7 TRBV7-8 CASSSRLAGPYEQYF
14 TRBJ2-5 TRBV5-1 CASHNGLADETQYF
13 TRBJ1-1 TRBV14 CASSPLGAPITFF
15 TRBJ2-5 TRBV4-1 CASSQGGQGKETQYF
13 TRBJ1-2 TRBV19 CASRTGVGYGYTF
19 TRBJ2-1 TRBV19 CASSIYPPRTSGGGNEQFF
12 TRBJ1-5 TRBV6-6 CASSYGRQPQHF
13 TRBJ1-6 TRBV5-1 CASSLGQGSPLHF
14 TRBJ2-7 TRBV7-2 CASSLPGGPYEQYF
15 TRBJ1-1 TRBV4-1 CASSQAGVEDTEAFF
13 TRBJ2-5 TRBV5-6 CASSLSSVETQYF
19 TRBJ2-6 TRBV11-2 CASSLGFRTGGGGANVLTF
14 TRBJ2-7 TRBV7-2 CASSGRTLPYEQYF